This TCR beta chain is from a study of blood T cell repertoires in COVID-19 (dated by TCRdb to between 2020 and 2021). Looking at the study overall: Samples covering the acute and convalescent phases of COVID-19 were provided by collaborators in the United States, Italy and Spain. The material from the prospective study consisted of cDNA or gDNA derived from T cells, B-cell-depleted T cells, or PBMCs. The samples were drawn from the first 160 participants of the ongoing ImmuneRACE study and from over a thousand subjects provided by 6 global collaborators. Nearly every sample came with metadata listing a de-identified subject ID, COVID-19 status, age in years and sex. The repertoires were released in a freely available public database intended as a resource for research on the immune response to SARS-CoV-2. The dataset comprised deeply sampled blood TCRbeta repertoires from subjects exposed to, actively infected with, or recovered from COVID-19. HLA class I and class II types, where available, came from metadata supplied by the sample provider rather than from assay-based typing.

The immunoSEQ Assay, a bias-controlled multiplex PCR, was used to amplify TCRbeta CDR3 regions from genomic DNA. The authors processed their data as follows. The number of nucleated cells in each sample was estimated by amplification of reference gene primers within the assay. To quantify the absolute abundance of each unique TCRbeta CDR3 rearrangement, sequence reads were collapsed and filtered. For each sample, productive Simpson clonality was calculated as the square root of Simpson's diversity index across productive rearrangements. TCRdb carries this immuneACCESS record with in-frame sequences only. Its versions omit some clonotypes, under half of them owing to an unresolved V gene in the studies checked, with the rest unexplained. Clone size and the V and J calls come from that table; the DNA yielded D and trimming. Across this sample there are around 230,000 clones, with 75% to 90% seen only once. Clones ranked in the top ten supply about a tenth of the sample.

In the prospective study, participants were roughly 18 to 100 years old, resided in 20 to 30 geographic areas of the United States, and were enrolled through a virtual design. In the prospective study, cohorts were assigned on the basis of participant-reported clinical history obtained from a screening survey and a study questionnaire. Recovered participants in ImmuneRACE Cohort 3 were defined as having two consecutive negative NP/OP PCR tests, clearance from a healthcare professional, or resolution of symptoms. In the prospective study, mobile phlebotomists collected whole blood, serum and a nasopharyngeal or oropharyngeal swab from each participant. Over a roughly 2-month period, participants in the prospective study had the option of providing additional blood draws and questionnaires. Before DNA extraction, prospective study blood samples were shipped either frozen or at room temperature. Overall results and qualifications from the work: The amount of clinical and demographic metadata varied by source and participant and was provided uncurated.

With respect to this clone: Its antigen remains unidentified. Qualities for individual bases were not recorded, and no much larger clone is one base off.

This sequence originates from a man aged 40-55 years who had recovered from COVID-19. The material sequenced was PBMCs or T cells enriched from blood (not recorded which).

Here the CDR3 is given as CASSQDWAVSYEQYF. Read as DNA, the sequence is TGCGCCAGCAGCCAGGACTGGGCGGTCTCCTACGAGCAGTACTTC. The sequence links TRBV4-1 to TRBJ2-7; TRBD2 is perhaps the D gene, given 5 matching bases. The CDR3 contains 15 residues, cysteine and phenylalanine counted. This entry keeps only the CDR3 DNA: 45 bases, framed from base 1. A distance of 12 bases separates the germline ends of V and J, which lose 3 bases and 0 bases respectively. CDR1 and CDR2 are read off the germline V gene as MGHRA and YSYEKL.